One and the same sample provided the 5 T cell receptor beta chains below, sequenced in a study of T cell responses to AZD1222 COVID-19 vaccine. The data were produced by immunoSEQ multiplex PCR, yet TCRdb's version contains in-frame clones alone and is incomplete. This sample has over 100,000 clones, with roughly nine tenths found just once. The sample was peripheral blood, taken on day 0 of AZD1222 vaccination. All receptors come from an adult in good health.

This chain links TRBV12-5 with TRBJ2-5; possibly TRBD1 for D (6 bases). This CDR3 has 13 residues. The germline V and J ends were trimmed by 6 bases and 2 bases, with 10 bases remaining between them. CDR1 LGHNT and CDR2 FRNRAP come from the germline V gene. CDR3 loop: CASGPGQQETQYF. The DNA of the CDR3 is TGTGCTAGTGGCCCCGGACAGCAAGAGACCCAGTACTTC.

V usage is TRBV6-5 and J usage is TRBJ2-3, with D maybe TRBD2 (5 bases). The CDR3 spans 15 residues. Looked up from germline, CDR1 is MNHEY and CDR2 is SVGAGI. The ends were cut back, 4 bases at V and 3 bases at J, with 14 bases in the middle. In DNA form, the CDR3 reads TGTGCCAGCAGTTTCTGGGAGTCCAAGACAGATACGCAGTATTTT. The encoded protein is CASSFWESKTDTQYF.

The chain has TRBV7-9 and TRBJ1-1; D gene uncertain. V was trimmed by 5 bases and J by 5 bases, leaving 9 bases between them. This CDR3 spans 12 amino acids. Germline V gene lookup returns CDR1 SEHNR and CDR2 FQNEAQ (reference sequence). Here the CDR3 reads CASSPVRTEAFF. The DNA for the CDR3 is TGTGCCAGCAGCCCGGTGCGAACTGAAGCTTTCTTT.

The chain recombines TRBV10-3 with TRBJ1-5; no clear D. In germline, CDR1 is ENHRY, CDR2 SYGVKD. Trimming removed 10 bases at V and 3 bases at J, with 19 bases between. There are 15 residues in the CDR3. The CDR3: CATPQTALTNQPQHF. DNA of the CDR3: TGTGCCACGCCCCAAACGGCACTCACCAATCAGCCCCAGCATTTT.

The V and J genes are TRBV3-1 (or the pseudogene TRBV3-2) and TRBJ1-3; D gene unclear. V gave up 0 bases and J gave up 9 bases, with 24 bases separating them. Germline CDR1 and CDR2: LGHDT and YNNKEL (reference sequence). The CDR3 length is 18 residues. In DNA form, the CDR3 reads TGTGCCAGCAGCCAAGATTATATACTACCCCCCGTCGATGGCACCATATATTTT. Its protein is CASSQDYILPPVDGTIYF.